This T cell receptor (beta chain) was captured in a study of T cells after yellow fever vaccination. Whole-study findings and limits: Most clones from primary vaccination resurfaced after the booster (around 97% CD4, around 89% CD8).

This clonotype was counted only a few times. Its cognate antigen is unknown. MiXCR, applied by TCRdb to the 5' RACE reads, yields one record per CDR3 protein. Of about 360,000 distinct CDR3 sequences listed, about 6.2% are singletons. The receptor was derived from a man younger than 40 who received the YFV17D yellow fever vaccine. The sequencing used PBMCs, collected 5 days after the yellow fever booster vaccination.

CDR3 residues: CASRTAGPPNTGELFF. The CDR3 DNA is TGTGCCAGCAGGACCGCAGGGCCCCCGAACACCGGGGAGCTGTTTTTT. This sequence joins TRBV7-2 and TRBJ2-2, with D perhaps matching TRBD1 (5 bases). Germline CDR1 is SGHTA and CDR2 is FQGNSA. This CDR3 contains 16 residues. Trimming left V 6 bases short and J 0 bases short, with 14 bases between.